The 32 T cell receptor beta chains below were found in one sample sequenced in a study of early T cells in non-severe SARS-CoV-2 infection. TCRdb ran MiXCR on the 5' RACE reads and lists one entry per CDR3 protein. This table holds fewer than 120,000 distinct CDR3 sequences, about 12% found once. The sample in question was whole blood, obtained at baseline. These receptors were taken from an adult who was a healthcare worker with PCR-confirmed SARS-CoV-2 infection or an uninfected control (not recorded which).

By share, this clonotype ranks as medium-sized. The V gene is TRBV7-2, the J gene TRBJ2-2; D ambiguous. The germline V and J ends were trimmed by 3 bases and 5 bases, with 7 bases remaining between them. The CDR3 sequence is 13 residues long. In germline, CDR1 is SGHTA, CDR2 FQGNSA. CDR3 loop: CASSFGWTGELFF. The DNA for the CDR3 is TGTGCCAGCAGCTTCGGATGGACCGGGGAGCTGTTTTTT.

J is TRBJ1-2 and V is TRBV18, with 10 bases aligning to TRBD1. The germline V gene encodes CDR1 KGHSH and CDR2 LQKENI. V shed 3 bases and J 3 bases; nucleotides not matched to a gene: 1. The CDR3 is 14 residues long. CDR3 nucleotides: TGTGCCAGCTCACCGGGGACAGGGGACTATGGCTACACCTTC. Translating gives CASSPGTGDYGYTF.

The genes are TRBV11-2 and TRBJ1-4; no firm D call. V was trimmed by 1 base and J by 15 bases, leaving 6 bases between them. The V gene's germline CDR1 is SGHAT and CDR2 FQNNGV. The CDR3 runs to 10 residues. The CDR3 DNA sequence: TGTGCCAGCAGCTTAGTGTCGGTGTTTTTT. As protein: CASSLVSVFF.

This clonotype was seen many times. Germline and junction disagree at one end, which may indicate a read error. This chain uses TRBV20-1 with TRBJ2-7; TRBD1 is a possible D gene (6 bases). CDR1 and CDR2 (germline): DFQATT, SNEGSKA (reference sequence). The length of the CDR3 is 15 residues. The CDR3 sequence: CSARARHGTSFEQYF. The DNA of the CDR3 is TGCAGTGCTAGAGCGCGTCATGGGACATCCTTCGAGCAGTACTTC.

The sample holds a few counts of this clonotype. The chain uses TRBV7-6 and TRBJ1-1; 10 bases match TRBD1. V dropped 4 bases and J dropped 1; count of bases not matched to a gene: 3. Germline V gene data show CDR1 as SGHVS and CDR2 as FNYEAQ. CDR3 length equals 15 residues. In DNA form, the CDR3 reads TGTGCCAGCAGCTCACGGGACAGGGGGAACACTGAAGCTTTCTTT. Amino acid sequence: CASSSRDRGNTEAFF. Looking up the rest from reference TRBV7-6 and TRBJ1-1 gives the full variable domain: GAGVSQSPRYKVTKRGQDVALRCDPISGHVSLYWYRQALGQGPEFLTYFNYEAQQDKSGLPNDRFSAERPEGSISTLTIQRTEQRDSAMYRCASSSRDRGNTEAFFGQGTRLTVV.

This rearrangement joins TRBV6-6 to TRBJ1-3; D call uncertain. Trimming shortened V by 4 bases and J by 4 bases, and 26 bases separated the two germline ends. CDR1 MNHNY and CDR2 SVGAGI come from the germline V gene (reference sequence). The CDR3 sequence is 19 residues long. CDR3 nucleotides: TGTGCCAGCAGTTTTAACTCGCCGGGCCTGGGATTAGGGGGAAACACCATATATTTT. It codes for CASSFNSPGLGLGGNTIYF.

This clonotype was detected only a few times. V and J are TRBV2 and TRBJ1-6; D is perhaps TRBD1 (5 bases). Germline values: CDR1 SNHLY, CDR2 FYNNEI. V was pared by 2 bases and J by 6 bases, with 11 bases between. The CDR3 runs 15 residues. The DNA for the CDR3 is TGTGCCAGCAGTGAACGGGTAGGGACTAATTCACCCCTCCACTTT. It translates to CASSERVGTNSPLHF.

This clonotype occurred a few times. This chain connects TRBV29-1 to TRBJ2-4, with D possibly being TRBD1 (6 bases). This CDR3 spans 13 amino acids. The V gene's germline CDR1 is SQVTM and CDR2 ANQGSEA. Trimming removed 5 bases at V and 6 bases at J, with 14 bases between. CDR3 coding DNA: TGCAGCGTTTCTACAGGGCAGAGAAACATTCAGTACTTC. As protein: CSVSTGQRNIQYF.

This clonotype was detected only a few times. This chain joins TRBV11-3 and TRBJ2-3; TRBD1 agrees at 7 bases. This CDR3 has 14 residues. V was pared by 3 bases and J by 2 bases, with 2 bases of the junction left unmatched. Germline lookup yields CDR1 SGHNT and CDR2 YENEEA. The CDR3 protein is CASSFDRVTDTQYF. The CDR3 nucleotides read TGTGCCAGCAGCTTCGACAGGGTCACAGATACGCAGTATTTT. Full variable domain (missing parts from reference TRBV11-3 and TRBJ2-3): EAGVVQSPRYKIIEKKQPVAFWCNPISGHNTLYWYLQNLGQGPELLIRYENEEAVDDSQLPKDRFSAERLKGVDSTLKIQPAELGDSAVYLCASSFDRVTDTQYFGPGTRLTVL.

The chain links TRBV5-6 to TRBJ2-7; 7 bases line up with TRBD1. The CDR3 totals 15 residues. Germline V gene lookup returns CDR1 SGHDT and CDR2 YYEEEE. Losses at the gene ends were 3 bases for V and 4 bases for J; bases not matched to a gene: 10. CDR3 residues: CASSYLPGQSYEQYF. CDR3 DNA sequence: TGTGCCAGCAGCTATCTACCGGGACAGTCATACGAGCAGTACTTC.

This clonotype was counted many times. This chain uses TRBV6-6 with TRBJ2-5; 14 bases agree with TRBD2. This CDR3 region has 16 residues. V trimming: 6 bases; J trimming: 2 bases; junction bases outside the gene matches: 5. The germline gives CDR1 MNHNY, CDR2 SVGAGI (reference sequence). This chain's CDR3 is CASSRGLAGAQETQYF. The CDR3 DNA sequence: TGTGCCAGCAGCCGGGGACTAGCGGGAGCTCAAGAGACCCAGTACTTC.

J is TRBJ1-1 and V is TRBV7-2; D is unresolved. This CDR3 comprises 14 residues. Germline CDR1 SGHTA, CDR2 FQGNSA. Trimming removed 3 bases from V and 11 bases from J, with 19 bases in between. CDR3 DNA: TGTGCCAGCAGCTTTATAACCCTTTCGGGTACGGCTTTCTTT. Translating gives CASSFITLSGTAFF.

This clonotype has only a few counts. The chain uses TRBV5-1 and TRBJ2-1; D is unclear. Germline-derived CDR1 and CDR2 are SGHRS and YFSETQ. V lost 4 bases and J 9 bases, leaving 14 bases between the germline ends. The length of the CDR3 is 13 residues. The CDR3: CASSAGPPGEQFF. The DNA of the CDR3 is TGCGCCAGCAGCGCCGGGCCCCCAGGTGAGCAGTTCTTC.

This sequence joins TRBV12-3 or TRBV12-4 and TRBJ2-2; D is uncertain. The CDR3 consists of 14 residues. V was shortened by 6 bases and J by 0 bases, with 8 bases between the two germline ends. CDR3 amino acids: CASRSEANTGELFF. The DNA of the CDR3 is TGTGCCAGCAGGTCAGAGGCGAACACCGGGGAGCTGTTTTTT.

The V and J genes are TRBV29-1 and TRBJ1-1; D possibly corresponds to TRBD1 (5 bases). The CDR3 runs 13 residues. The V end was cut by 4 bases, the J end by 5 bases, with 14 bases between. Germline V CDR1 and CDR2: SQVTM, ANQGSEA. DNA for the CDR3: TGCAGCGTTGTAGGGCAGGGATGGACTGAAGCTTTCTTT. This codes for CSVVGQGWTEAFF.

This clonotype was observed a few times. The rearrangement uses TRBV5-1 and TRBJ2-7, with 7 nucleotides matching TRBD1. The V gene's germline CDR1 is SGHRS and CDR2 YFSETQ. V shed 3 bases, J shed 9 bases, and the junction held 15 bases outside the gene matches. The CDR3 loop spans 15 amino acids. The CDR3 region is CASSSGTADPPGQYF. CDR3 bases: TGCGCCAGCAGCTCCGGGACAGCGGACCCACCTGGGCAGTACTTC.

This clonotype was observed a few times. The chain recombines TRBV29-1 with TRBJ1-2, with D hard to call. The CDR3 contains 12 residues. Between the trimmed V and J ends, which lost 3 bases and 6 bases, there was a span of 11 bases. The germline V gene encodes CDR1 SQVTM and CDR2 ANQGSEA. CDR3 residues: CSVDEWYNGYTF. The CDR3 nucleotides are TGCAGCGTTGATGAATGGTACAATGGCTACACCTTC.

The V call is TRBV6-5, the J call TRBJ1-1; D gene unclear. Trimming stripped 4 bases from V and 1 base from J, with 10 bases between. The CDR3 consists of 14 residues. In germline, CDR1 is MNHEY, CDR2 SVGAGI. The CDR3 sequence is CASSFLVTNTEAFF. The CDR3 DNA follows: TGTGCCAGCAGTTTCCTCGTGACGAACACTGAAGCTTTCTTT.

CDR3 protein: CASSFSWTGTFYEQYF. CDR3 DNA: TGCGCCAGCAGCTTTTCTTGGACAGGCACCTTCTACGAGCAGTACTTC. The chain recombines TRBV5-1 with TRBJ2-7; 7 nucleotides align to TRBD1. The CDR3 is 16 residues long. Germline loops: CDR1 SGHRS, CDR2 YFSETQ. The ends lost 2 bases at V and 3 bases at J; junction bases unmatched: 11.

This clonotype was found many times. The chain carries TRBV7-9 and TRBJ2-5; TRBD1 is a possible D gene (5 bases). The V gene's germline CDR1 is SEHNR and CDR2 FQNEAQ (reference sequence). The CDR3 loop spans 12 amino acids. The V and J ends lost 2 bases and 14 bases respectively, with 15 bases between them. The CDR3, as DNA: TGTGCCAGCAGCTTATCCGACAGCTCCGCTTACTTC. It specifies CASSLSDSSAYF.

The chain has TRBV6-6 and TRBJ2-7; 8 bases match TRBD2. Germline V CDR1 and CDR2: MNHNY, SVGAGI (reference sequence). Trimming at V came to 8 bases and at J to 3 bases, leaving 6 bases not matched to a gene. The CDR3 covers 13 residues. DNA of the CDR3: TGTGCCAGCTCATCGGGGGGGCGCTACGAGCAGTACTTC. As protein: CASSSGGRYEQYF.

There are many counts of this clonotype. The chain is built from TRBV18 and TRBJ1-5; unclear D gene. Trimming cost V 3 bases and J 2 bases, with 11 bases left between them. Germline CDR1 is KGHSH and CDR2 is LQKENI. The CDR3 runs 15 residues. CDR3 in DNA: TGTGCCAGCTCACCCCAAGGGCGTGGCAATCAGCCCCAGCATTTT. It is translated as CASSPQGRGNQPQHF.

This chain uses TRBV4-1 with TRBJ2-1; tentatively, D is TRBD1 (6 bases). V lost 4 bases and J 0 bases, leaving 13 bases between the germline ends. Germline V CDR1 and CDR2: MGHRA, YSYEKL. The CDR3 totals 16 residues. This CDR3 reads CASSLRQARSYNEQFF. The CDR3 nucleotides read TGCGCCAGCAGCCTACGACAGGCCCGCTCCTACAATGAGCAGTTCTTC.

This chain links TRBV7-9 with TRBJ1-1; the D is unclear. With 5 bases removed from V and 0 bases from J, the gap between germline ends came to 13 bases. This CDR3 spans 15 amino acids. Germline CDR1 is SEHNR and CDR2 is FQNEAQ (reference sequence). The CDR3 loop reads CASSRRAEMNTEAFF. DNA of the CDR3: TGTGCCAGCAGCCGGAGGGCAGAGATGAACACTGAAGCTTTCTTT.

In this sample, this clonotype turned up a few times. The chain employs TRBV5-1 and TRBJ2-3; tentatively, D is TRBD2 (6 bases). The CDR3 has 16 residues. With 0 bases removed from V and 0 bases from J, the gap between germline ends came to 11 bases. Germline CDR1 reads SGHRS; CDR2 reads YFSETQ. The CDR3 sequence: CASSLDRGTSTDTQYF. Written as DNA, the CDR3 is TGCGCCAGCAGCTTGGATCGGGGGACTAGCACAGATACGCAGTATTTT.

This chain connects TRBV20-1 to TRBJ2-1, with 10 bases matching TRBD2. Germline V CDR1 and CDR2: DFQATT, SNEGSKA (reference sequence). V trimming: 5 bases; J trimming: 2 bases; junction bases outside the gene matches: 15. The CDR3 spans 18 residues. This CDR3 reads CSAPRKSGGARAYNEQFF. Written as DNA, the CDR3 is TGCAGTGCTCCCAGAAAGAGCGGGGGGGCCAGGGCCTACAATGAGCAGTTCTTC.

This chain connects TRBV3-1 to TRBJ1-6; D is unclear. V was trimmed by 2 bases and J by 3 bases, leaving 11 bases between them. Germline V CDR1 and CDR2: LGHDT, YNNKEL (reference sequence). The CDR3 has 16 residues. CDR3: CASSQSAGSYNSPLHF. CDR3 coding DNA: TGTGCCAGCAGCCAAAGCGCGGGAAGCTATAATTCACCCCTCCACTTT. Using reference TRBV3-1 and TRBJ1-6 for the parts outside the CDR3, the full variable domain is DTAVSQTPKYLVTQMGNDKSIKCEQNLGHDTMYWYKQDSKKFLKIMFSYNNKELIINETVPNRFSPKSPDKAHLNLHINSLELGDSAVYFCASSQSAGSYNSPLHFGNGTRLTVT.

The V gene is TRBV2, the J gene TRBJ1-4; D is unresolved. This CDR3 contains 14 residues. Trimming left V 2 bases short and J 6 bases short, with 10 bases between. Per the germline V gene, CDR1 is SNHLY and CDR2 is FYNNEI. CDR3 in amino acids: CASSERSDYEKLFF. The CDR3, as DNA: TGTGCCAGCAGTGAACGCAGTGATTATGAAAAACTGTTTTTT.

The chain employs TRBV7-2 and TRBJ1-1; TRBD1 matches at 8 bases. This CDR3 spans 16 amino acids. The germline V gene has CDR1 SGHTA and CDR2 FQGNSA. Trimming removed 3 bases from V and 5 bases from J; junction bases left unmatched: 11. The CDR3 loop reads CASSLTGDRGQTEAFF. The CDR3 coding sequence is TGTGCCAGCAGCTTGACAGGGGATCGTGGGCAGACTGAAGCTTTCTTT.

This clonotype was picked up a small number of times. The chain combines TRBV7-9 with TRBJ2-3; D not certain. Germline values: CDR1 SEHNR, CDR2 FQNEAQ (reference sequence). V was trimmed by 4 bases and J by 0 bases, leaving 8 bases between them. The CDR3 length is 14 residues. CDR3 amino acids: CASSSSSSTDTQYF. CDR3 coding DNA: TGTGCCAGCAGCTCCTCTTCTAGCACAGATACGCAGTATTTT.

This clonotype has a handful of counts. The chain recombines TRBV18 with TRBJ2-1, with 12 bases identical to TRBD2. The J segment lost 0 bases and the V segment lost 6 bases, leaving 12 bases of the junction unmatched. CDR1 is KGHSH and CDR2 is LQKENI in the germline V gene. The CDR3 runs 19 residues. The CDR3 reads CASSPRLAGVLGSYNEQFF. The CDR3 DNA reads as TGTGCCAGCTCCCCGAGACTAGCGGGGGTACTGGGCTCCTACAATGAGCAGTTCTTC.

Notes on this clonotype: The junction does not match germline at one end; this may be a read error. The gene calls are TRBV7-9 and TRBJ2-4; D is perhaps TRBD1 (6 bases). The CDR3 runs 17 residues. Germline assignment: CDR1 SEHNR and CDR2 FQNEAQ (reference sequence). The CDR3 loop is CASTLQSTGRAKNIQYF. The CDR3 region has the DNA TGTGCCAGCACCTTACAGTCAACAGGGCGAGCCAAAAACATTCAGTACTTC.